This T cell receptor (beta chain) was identified in a study of neoadjuvant anti-PD-1 for oral cavity cancer. The wider study: Patients mostly received three to four biweekly nivolumab doses at 3 mg/kg before surgery. Patients without progression got a fourth dose around day 43.

Described time point: after neoadjuvant nivolumab, at surgical resection. Germline V lookup: CDR1 GTSNPN, CDR2 SVGIG (reference sequence). The CDR3 covers 12 residues. The V end lost 8 bases, the J end lost 6 bases, and 16 bases lay between the germline ends. PBMC libraries mostly used 480 ng of input genomic DNA, with six replicates per sample. Sequenced by immunoSEQ multiplex PCR; TCRdb stores in-frame clones only, minus some. Of roughly 13,000 clones in the sample, just under 75% were seen once. The clonotype was recovered from a person aged 40 to 85 with oral cavity squamous cell carcinoma. The chain joins TRBV30 to TRBJ1-2, with D hard to call. Sample: PBMCs, taken after nivolumab (anti-PD-1) treatment. In DNA form, the CDR3 reads TGTGCCCGACTTCGCCAAGAGAATGGCTACACCTTC. Amino acids: CARLRQENGYTF.